Below, 26 T cell receptor beta chains from the same sample are listed, as sequenced in a study of T cell clones after liver transplantation. Clones were read by immunoSEQ multiplex PCR, and TCRdb kept only the in-frame ones, dropping some. Counted here are about 15,000 clones, 80% to 95% occurring once; the ten biggest clones make up around 45%. Material: CD8+ T cells from blood, obtained before liver transplant. The receptors were gathered from a human donor who received a liver transplant.

This chain's CDR3 is CASSWPGLDEQYF. The CDR3 region has the DNA TGTGCCAGCAGCTGGCCGGGACTCGACGAGCAGTACTTC. The chain combines TRBV7-8 with TRBJ2-7; D is perhaps TRBD2 (6 bases). Germline CDR1 reads SGHVS; CDR2 reads FQNEAQ. The germline V and J ends were trimmed by 4 bases and 5 bases, with 12 bases remaining between them. The CDR3 spans 13 residues.

This clone was detected only once. At one of its ends the junction is not consistent with the germline gene, which may arise from a read error. The rearrangement joins TRBV12-5 to TRBJ1-1; possible D gene TRBD1, 6 bases. The length of the CDR3 is 11 residues. Germline CDR1 reads LGHNT; CDR2 reads FRNRAP. CDR3 nucleotides: TGTGCTAGTGGACTACAGGGCGTTCAGGTCTTT. This sequence encodes CASGLQGVQVF.

V usage is TRBV23-1 and J usage is TRBJ1-2, with 11 nucleotides matching TRBD1. TRBV23-1 has ORF status, its function being uncertain. With V trimmed by 2 bases and J by 5 bases, 4 bases remained unmatched. CDR3 length: 15 residues. The CDR3 loop reads CASSQRTGGGYGYTF. CDR3 in DNA: TGCGCCAGCAGTCAAAGGACAGGGGGCGGGTATGGCTACACCTTC.

Only one count was recorded for this clone. The V and J genes are TRBV4-3 and TRBJ1-3; a possible D gene is TRBD1 (5 bases). Between the trimmed V and J ends, which lost 0 bases and 3 bases, there was a span of 15 bases. Germline loops: CDR1 LGHNA, CDR2 YSLEER. This CDR3 contains 17 residues. The CDR3 region is CASSQESLVRGGNTIYF. In DNA form, the CDR3 reads TGCGCCAGCAGCCAAGAATCGTTGGTGAGGGGTGGAAACACCATATATTTT.

The rearrangement links TRBV7-9 to TRBJ1-1; D not certain. The CDR3 is made up of 13 amino acids. The germline V gene has CDR1 SEHNR and CDR2 FQNEAQ (reference sequence). The ends were cut back, 5 bases at V and 6 bases at J, with 13 bases in the middle. CDR3 coding DNA: TGTGCCAGCAGCCCAATGGGGAGTGCTGAAGCTTTCTTT. Amino acid sequence: CASSPMGSAEAFF.

The V call is TRBV7-9, the J call TRBJ2-3; 11 bases agree with TRBD2. Germline V lookup: CDR1 SEHNR, CDR2 FQNEAQ (reference sequence). The CDR3 contains 15 residues. After removal of 5 bases from V and 2 bases from J, the junction contained 3 bases not matched to a gene. In DNA, the CDR3 is TGTGCCAGCAGCCTTAGCGGGAGGGCCACAGATACGCAGTATTTT. Protein sequence: CASSLSGRATDTQYF.

The chain has TRBV10-3 and TRBJ2-3, with 8 positions matching TRBD2. This CDR3 region has 15 residues. The trim removed 7 bases at V and 2 bases at J, leaving 8 bases unmatched. The germline V gene has CDR1 ENHRY and CDR2 SYGVKD. CDR3 loop: CAIKREAGATDTQYF. CDR3 coding DNA: TGTGCCATCAAGCGGGAAGCGGGAGCCACAGATACGCAGTATTTT.

This clone was detected once. The chain joins TRBV5-1 to TRBJ2-1; 7 bases line up with TRBD2. This CDR3 has 16 amino acids. CDR1 and CDR2 from the germline V gene are SGHRS and YFSETQ. J lost 9 bases, V lost 0 bases, and 12 bases had no gene match. The CDR3 here is CASSLVPGGEIGEQFF. The CDR3, as DNA: TGCGCCAGCAGCTTGGTACCGGGAGGTGAAATAGGTGAGCAGTTCTTC.

This sequence joins TRBV25-1 and TRBJ2-7; 9 bases line up with TRBD2. In germline, CDR1 is MGHDK, CDR2 SYGVNS. Trimming cost V 6 bases and J 1 base; bases outside gene matches: 4. The CDR3 spans 14 residues. CDR3 residues: CASSRLADSYEQYF. The CDR3 DNA reads TGTGCCAGCAGCAGACTAGCGGATTCCTACGAGCAGTACTTC.

The chain couples TRBV5-4 to TRBJ2-1; D is perhaps TRBD1 (6 bases). From germline, CDR1 is SGHNT and CDR2 YYREEE (reference sequence). The V end was cut by 4 bases, the J end by 7 bases, with 9 bases between. The CDR3 spans 12 residues. The CDR3 loop reads CASSVGQNEQFF. In DNA, the CDR3 is TGTGCCAGCAGCGTAGGACAGAATGAGCAGTTCTTC.

V is TRBV10-3 and J is TRBJ2-5; D perhaps matches TRBD1 (6 bases). V lost 8 bases, J lost 4 bases, and 17 bases lay in between. This CDR3 has 14 amino acids. CDR1 and CDR2 (germline): ENHRY, SYGVKD. The CDR3 is CAIEKRGWRETQYF. The CDR3 nucleotides are TGTGCCATCGAAAAAAGGGGGTGGCGAGAGACCCAGTACTTC.

To note about this clone: Other DNA sequences in this sample translate to the same CDR3. This chain links TRBV2 with TRBJ2-7, with D possibly matching TRBD1 (6 bases). The germline gives CDR1 SNHLY, CDR2 FYNNEI. V lost 1 base to trimming and J lost 2 bases, with 12 bases between them. The CDR3 loop spans 15 amino acids. CDR3 protein: CASSEGAGATYEQYF. The CDR3 DNA reads TGTGCCAGCAGTGAAGGCGCAGGGGCCACCTACGAGCAGTACTTC.

The chain links TRBV15 to TRBJ2-6; the match to TRBD1 covers 8 bases. CDR1 and CDR2 (germline): LNHNV, YYDKDF (reference sequence). The J segment lost 1 base and the V segment lost 2 bases, leaving 7 bases of the junction unmatched. The CDR3 consists of 18 residues. The CDR3 DNA sequence: TGTGCCACCAGCAGAACGGACAGGGTTTCGTCTGGGGCCAACGTCCTGACTTTC. Protein sequence: CATSRTDRVSSGANVLTF.

The V call is TRBV9, the J call TRBJ2-7; 12 bases align to TRBD2. The CDR3 spans 15 residues. J lost 2 bases, V lost 4 bases, and 4 bases had no gene match. Germline V gene lookup returns CDR1 SGDLS and CDR2 YYNGEE. In DNA, the CDR3 is TGTGCCAGCAGCCCCTCTAGCGGGAGGGCCTACGAGCAGTACTTC. This sequence encodes CASSPSSGRAYEQYF.

This chain joins TRBV5-6 and TRBJ2-5; D is possibly TRBD2 (5 bases). The J call may be faulty, since TRBJ2-7 better matches the DNA end. Germline CDR1 is SGHDT and CDR2 is YYEEEE. The CDR3 length is 14 residues. This CDR3 reads CASSPPGYRGEQYF. CDR3 DNA: TGTGCCAGCTCCCCCCCGGGGTATAGAGGCGAGCAGTACTTC.

The chain joins TRBV28 to TRBJ2-3, with 11 nucleotides matching TRBD2. This CDR3 spans 17 amino acids. V shed 7 bases and J 4 bases; nucleotides not matched to a gene: 13. The germline V gene has CDR1 MDHEN and CDR2 SYDVKM. The DNA for the CDR3 is TGTGCCAGCAATGTAGGATATAGCGGGAGGGCCGCAGATACGCAGTATTTT. Protein product: CASNVGYSGRAADTQYF.

V usage is TRBV11-2 and J usage is TRBJ2-7, with 9 bases matching TRBD1. This CDR3 is 14 amino acids long. Trimming removed 5 bases from V and 2 bases from J; junction bases left unmatched: 4. Looked up from germline, CDR1 is SGHAT and CDR2 is FQNNGV. CDR3 nucleotides: TGTGCCAGCAGCATTGGGACAGGGACCTACGAGCAGTACTTC. It is translated as CASSIGTGTYEQYF. Full variable domain (outside the CDR3, taken from reference TRBV11-2 and TRBJ2-7): EAGVAQSPRYKIIEKRQSVAFWCNPISGHATLYWYQQILGQGPKLLIQFQNNGVVDDSQLPKDRFSAERLKGVDSTLKIQPAKLEDSAVYLCASSIGTGTYEQYFGPGTRLTVT.

The genes are TRBV13 and TRBJ2-3; possible D gene TRBD2, 5 bases. Between the trimmed V and J ends, which lost 5 bases and 10 bases, there was a span of 16 bases. Per germline, CDR1 PRHDT and CDR2 FYEKMQ (reference sequence). The CDR3 runs to 13 residues. CDR3 amino acids: CASSPLREFAQYF. CDR3 sequence (DNA): TGTGCCAGCAGCCCTTTAAGGGAGTTTGCGCAGTATTTT. The entire variable domain, with the rest obtained from reference TRBV13 and TRBJ2-3, is as follows: AAGVIQSPRHLIKEKRETATLKCYPIPRHDTVYWYQQGPGQDPQFLISFYEKMQSDKGSIPDRFSAQQFSDYHSELNMSSLELGDSALYFCASSPLREFAQYFGPGTRLTVL.

This clone has a single count. The genes are TRBV6-6 and TRBJ2-1, with D maybe TRBD1 (6 bases). Trimming took off 4 bases at V and 8 bases at J, with 9 bases between the two ends. The CDR3 contains 12 residues. Germline-derived CDR1 and CDR2 are MNHNY and SVGAGI (reference sequence). CDR3 DNA sequence: TGTGCCAGCAGTTCACAGGGCGATGAGCAGTTCTTC. This sequence encodes CASSSQGDEQFF.

This clone was counted a few times. Distinct nucleotide sequences in the sample also encode this CDR3. V gene TRBV6-5 combines with J gene TRBJ2-7, with 7 bases lining up with TRBD2. The junction had 8 bases not matched to a gene; V was cut back by 6 bases and J by 3 bases. CDR3 size: 14 residues. Germline lookup yields CDR1 MNHEY and CDR2 SVGAGI. The CDR3 nucleotides read TGTGCCAGCAGAGCCGGGACGGGGGGCTACGAGCAGTACTTC. Encoded protein: CASRAGTGGYEQYF.

This chain uses TRBV11-3 with TRBJ2-2; no definite D call. Germline V gene sequence: CDR1 SGHNT, CDR2 YENEEA. The CDR3 length is 14 residues. V lost 0 bases and J 5 bases, leaving 7 bases between the germline ends. The CDR3 sequence: CASSLDIRTGELFF. The CDR3 DNA reads TGTGCCAGCAGCTTAGATATAAGGACCGGGGAGCTGTTTTTT.

This clone was detected only a few times. The chain employs TRBV4-1 and TRBJ1-2, with D unresolved. The V gene lost 3 bases and the J gene lost 0 bases, with 14 bases spanning the gap. This CDR3 spans 16 amino acids. Germline V lookup: CDR1 MGHRA, CDR2 YSYEKL. CDR3: CASSHVTVRSNYGYTF. CDR3 sequence (DNA): TGCGCCAGCAGCCACGTCACGGTACGATCTAACTATGGCTACACCTTC.

This chain links TRBV21-1 with TRBJ2-7; TRBD2 reflects the table's D call only, with no check against the DNA. TRBV21-1 is an annotated pseudogene. The CDR3 runs 16 residues. Here the CDR3 DNA reads TGTGCCAGCAGCAAACGGTTCGGGTTGTGGGCCTACGAGCAGTACTTC. Encoded protein: CASSKRFGLWAYEQYF.

The chain joins TRBV4-1 to TRBJ2-1, with a tentative D call TRBD2 (7 bases). Germline V gene lookup returns CDR1 MGHRA and CDR2 YSYEKL. The CDR3 is 15 residues long. V lost 1 base, J lost 7 bases, and 14 bases lay in between. The CDR3 reads CASSQGGGLKNEQFF. The DNA of the CDR3 is TGCGCCAGCAGCCAAGGAGGGGGACTAAAAAATGAGCAGTTCTTC.

The V and J genes are TRBV11-3 and TRBJ2-7, with D perhaps being TRBD1 or TRBD2 (5 bases each). The CDR3 is made up of 14 amino acids. Trimming removed 3 bases at V and 5 bases at J, with 14 bases between. Germline V lookup: CDR1 SGHNT, CDR2 YENEEA. CDR3 sequence: CASSFRDGSHEQYF. DNA of the CDR3: TGTGCCAGCAGCTTCAGGGACGGTTCCCACGAGCAGTACTTC.

The chain joins TRBV4-1 to TRBJ2-1; the D is unclear. Deletions cut 0 bases from V and 11 bases from J, with 11 bases between. The length of the CDR3 is 13 residues. Per germline, CDR1 MGHRA and CDR2 YSYEKL. This CDR3 is CASSQEFKGKQFF. The CDR3 coding sequence is TGCGCCAGCAGCCAAGAATTTAAGGGTAAGCAGTTCTTC.